These 13 T cell receptor beta chains share one sample of origin, sequenced in a study of T cells in Graves' hyperthyroidism and ophthalmopathy. TCR beta CDR3 regions were amplified from RNA. First-round RT-PCR of the TCR CDR3 relied on the HTBI primer set. TCRdb reanalysed the multiplex PCR reads using MiXCR and keeps one entry per CDR3 protein. The profile shows some 770,000 distinct CDR3 sequences, 15% to 20% of them singletons. Sequencing was carried out using blood. These receptors came from a man aged 18 to 29 with Graves' hyperthyroidism.

The sample holds many counts of this clonotype. V usage is TRBV27 and J usage is TRBJ2-7; D may match TRBD1 or TRBD2 (5 bases each). There are 14 residues in the CDR3. Per germline, CDR1 MNHEY and CDR2 SMNVEV (reference sequence). Trimming took 2 bases from V and 7 from J, leaving 15 bases between them. The chain's CDR3 is CASSLGGSDTEQYF. The DNA of the CDR3 is TGTGCCAGCAGTTTAGGGGGTTCGGACACTGAGCAGTACTTC.

In this sample, this clonotype turned up once. The chain employs TRBV19 and TRBJ2-4; D is ambiguous. V was shortened by 0 bases and J by 1 base, with 10 bases between the two germline ends. The CDR3 has 16 amino acids. Germline V CDR1 and CDR2: LNHDA, SQIVND (reference sequence). The CDR3 is CASSIDPEGAKNIQYF. CDR3 DNA sequence: TGTGCCAGTAGTATAGATCCAGAAGGGGCCAAAAACATTCAGTACTTC.

The rearrangement joins TRBV28 to TRBJ2-1, with 8 positions matching TRBD1. Trimming cost V 6 bases and J 0 bases; bases outside gene matches: 7. The CDR3 spans 16 residues. Germline loops: CDR1 MDHEN, CDR2 SYDVKM. CDR3 sequence (DNA): TGTGCCAGCAGCACTACCGACAGGGGCTCCTACAATGAGCAGTTCTTC. Its protein product is CASSTTDRGSYNEQFF.

The gene calls are TRBV9 and TRBJ2-1; the D call may be TRBD1 or TRBD2 (5 bases each). The V end lost 0 bases, the J end lost 9 bases, and 13 bases lay between the germline ends. The CDR3 length is 14 residues. From germline, CDR1 is SGDLS and CDR2 YYNGEE. The CDR3 nucleotides are TGTGCCAGCAGCGTAGGAAGGGGACGGAGTGAGCAGTTCTTC. Encoded protein: CASSVGRGRSEQFF.

The J gene is TRBJ1-4, the V gene TRBV5-1, with D maybe TRBD1 (5 bases). V dropped 2 bases and J dropped 7 bases, with 12 bases sitting between them. The CDR3 is made up of 14 amino acids. Germline CDR1 reads SGHRS; CDR2 reads YFSETQ. CDR3 protein: CASSFSQGGEKLFF. CDR3 DNA sequence: TGCGCCAGCAGCTTCTCTCAGGGTGGTGAAAAACTGTTTTTT.

The chain has TRBV7-9 and TRBJ1-6, with 7 bases aligning to TRBD1. The CDR3 is 15 amino acids. V lost 4 bases and J lost 4; bases outside the gene matches: 4. Per germline, CDR1 SEHNR and CDR2 FQNEAQ (reference sequence). As DNA, the CDR3 is TGTGCCAGCAGCTCGTCAGGGGGTTATAATTCACCCCTCCACTTT. It is translated as CASSSSGGYNSPLHF.

This chain joins TRBV14 and TRBJ2-5; 10 bases are a match to TRBD1. V was pared by 4 bases and J by 5 bases, with 10 bases of the junction left unmatched. Germline CDR1 is SGHDN and CDR2 is FVKESK. The CDR3 consists of 16 residues. CDR3 DNA: TGTGCCAGCAGCCCGAGACAGGGGGCGCGGTGGGAGACCCAGTACTTC. It translates to CASSPRQGARWETQYF.

Points on this clonotype: Germline and junction disagree at one end, which may indicate a read error. The CDR3 DNA reads TGTGCCAGCTCCTCCCCCGGGACTAGCGGCACAGATACGCGGTATTTT. Its translation: CASSSPGTSGTDTRYF. The rearrangement links TRBV27 to TRBJ2-3; 11 positions agree with TRBD2. Germline CDR1 and CDR2: MNHEY and SMNVEV (reference sequence). The CDR3 covers 16 residues.

In its sample, this clonotype was seen a few times. Possible read error: a much larger clone is one base away. The chain recombines TRBV28 with TRBJ2-7, with 7 nucleotides matching TRBD2. Germline V gene data show CDR1 as MDHEN and CDR2 as SYDVKM. The V gene end was trimmed by 2 bases and the J gene end by 3 bases; junction bases not matched to a gene: 7. The CDR3 runs 15 residues. The CDR3 sequence is CASSLRAGSLYEQYF. CDR3 sequence (DNA): TGTGCCAGCAGTTTACGAGCGGGAAGTCTCTACGAGCAGTACTTC.

This clonotype was counted only a few times. V and J are TRBV12-3 or TRBV12-4 and TRBJ1-3, with D unclear. The V end lost 2 bases, the J end lost 2 bases, and 13 bases lay between the germline ends. The CDR3 is 16 amino acids. CDR3 sequence reads: CASSLMVRSPGNTIYF. CDR3 DNA sequence: TGTGCCAGCAGTTTAATGGTCAGGTCTCCTGGAAACACCATATATTTT.

This clonotype was observed a handful of times. This sequence joins TRBV10-2 and TRBJ1-2, with no clear D. Germline V lookup: CDR1 WSHSY, CDR2 SAAADI. This CDR3 has 14 residues. V was trimmed by 2 bases and J by 4 bases, leaving 11 bases between them. CDR3: CASSEIRQVYGYTF. Here the CDR3 DNA reads TGCGCCAGCAGTGAGATAAGACAAGTCTATGGCTACACCTTC.

The V gene is TRBV7-9, the J gene TRBJ2-3, with D perhaps matching TRBD2 (5 bases). Trimming removed 4 bases at V and 4 bases at J, with 6 bases between. The CDR3 is made up of 12 amino acids. Per germline, CDR1 SEHNR and CDR2 FQNEAQ (reference sequence). Here the CDR3 reads CASSWTSDTQYF. The CDR3 DNA follows: TGTGCCAGCAGCTGGACTTCAGATACGCAGTATTTT.

The V and J genes are TRBV15 and TRBJ1-6; maybe TRBD1 (6 bases). From germline, CDR1 is LNHNV and CDR2 YYDKDF (reference sequence). CDR3 length equals 15 residues. V was trimmed by 2 bases and J by 9 bases, leaving 14 bases between them. CDR3 sequence reads: CATSRYNTGSSPLHF. The CDR3 DNA sequence: TGTGCCACCAGCAGATACAATACAGGGAGTTCACCCCTCCACTTT.